This T cell receptor (beta chain) was profiled in a study of vaccination effects on CD4 cells after COVID-19. Study-wide points: Few convalescent patients were studied, and early post-infection samples were lacking.

Comment on this clone: The antigen remains undetermined.

Measured with immunoSEQ multiplex PCR; TCRdb has only the in-frame clones, and not every one. This table has 20,000 to 25,000 clones, around 70% appearing once. Isolating CD4+ T cells followed about 10 days of culture. People in the vaccine group had not been infected with SARS-CoV-2 before, and their nucleocapsid antibodies were negative. Cells had half their medium changed to IL-2 medium on days 3 and 7. There are 11 residues in the CDR3. Germline CDR1 KGHDR, CDR2 SFDVKD. The ends were cut back, 9 bases at V and 4 bases at J, with 8 bases in the middle. This sequence originates from a human donor who received a COVID-19 vaccine. The input for sequencing was CD4+ T cells from PBMCs cultured without peptide, taken before COVID-19 vaccination. The chain recombines TRBV24-1 with TRBJ1-2; D is uncertain. The CDR3, as DNA: TGTGCCACCGAGGGCTTCTATGGCTACACCTTC. It is translated as CATEGFYGYTF.